This TCR beta chain was documented in a study of T cell repertoires in cytomegalovirus infection. General study points: What dominated the ex vivo response were HLA-C-restricted CMV-specific TCR beta clonotypes. Frequencies of public TCR beta families were cumulated, and this identified carriers of CMV plus the relevant HLA.

This clonotype was observed at least ten times. The target antigen is unknown. TCRdb used MiXCR to reprocess the reads, holding one entry per CDR3 protein. This sample yields some 300,000 distinct CDR3 sequences, of which roughly 9.3% are seen a single time; less than 3% belongs to the top ten. V was shortened by 2 bases and J by 3 bases, with 17 bases between the two germline ends. The length of the CDR3 is 17 residues. The germline V gene encodes CDR1 MDHEN and CDR2 SYDVKM. V is TRBV28 and J is TRBJ2-1; D is unresolved. Sequenced sample: PBMCs. This clonotype was obtained from a human donor in good health (CMV status not recorded). Some clones in this sample may be carry-over from other donors' samples. CDR3: CASSLGSKLLGYNEQFF. The DNA of the CDR3 is TGTGCCAGCAGTTTAGGGTCGAAGTTGTTAGGCTACAATGAGCAGTTCTTC. The full variable domain, completed using reference TRBV28 and TRBJ2-1, is DVKVTQSSRYLVKRTGEKVFLECVQDMDHENMFWYRQDPGLGLRLIYFSYDVKMKEKGDIPEGYSVSREKKERFSLILESASTNQTSMYLCASSLGSKLLGYNEQFFGPGTRLTVL.